The sequence of this T cell receptor (beta chain) was determined in a study of ipilimumab plus nivolumab after autologous stem cell transplantation. Study details: Median doses per patient: 4 or 5 ipilimumab, under ten nivolumab. Overall study results and limits: TCR repertoire, Treg phenotype and gut microbiota reportedly support more study of this approach.

As for this clone: Its matching antigen is unknown.

Profiled with immunoSEQ multiplex PCR; TCRdb holds only in-frame clones, not every one. The sample carries around 16,000 clones, around 81% recorded once. V was pared by 0 bases and J by 4 bases, with 11 bases between. This CDR3 has 15 amino acids. Germline lookup yields CDR1 LGHNA and CDR2 YSLEER. Checkpoint therapy with ipilimumab 1 mg/kg began 14 to 28 days after transplant. Dosing: nivolumab 3 mg/kg IV, weeks 1, 4, 7, 10, then every two weeks to week 26. The specimen was PBMCs, collected in a trial of ipilimumab plus nivolumab as post-transplant consolidation. The source of this sequence is a male donor with diffuse large B-cell lymphoma. The gene calls are TRBV4-3 and TRBJ2-3; D is tentatively TRBD1 or TRBD2 (5 bases each). The CDR3 nucleotides read TGCGCCAGCAGCCAAGATTTAGGGGACGCAGATACGCAGTATTTT. Translated: CASSQDLGDADTQYF.